Listed below are T cell receptor beta chains from one sample, sequenced in a study of human T cells and chemical hapten exposure. TCRdb re-derived calls from the RACE reads in MiXCR, one entry per CDR3 protein. Of about 380,000 distinct CDR3 sequences in the sample, 4% to 6% were seen once. The sequencing here drew on whole blood, taken in connection with sensitization to the hapten diphenylcyclopropenone (DPC). The receptor source for this set is a woman in her forties or fifties with alopecia areata. Some clones in this sample may be carry-over from other donors' samples. CDR3s include the opening cysteine and the closing phenylalanine or tryptophan. The order of the fields is J gene, D gene, V gene, clone size, CDR3 protein, CDR3 DNA. A D gene is named only where the DNA matches it firmly. Size is omitted from some rows. Given values are once, few, many or a class for expanded clones.

>TRBJ2-2|NA|TRBV6-1|many
CASRRVTPNTGELFF
TGTGCCAGCCGTAGGGTCACCCCCAACACCGGGGAGCTGTTTTTT
>TRBJ2-4|NA|TRBV6-2/TRBV6-3|many
CASSPSNIQYF
TGTGCCAGCAGCCCGTCAAACATTCAGTACTTC
>TRBJ2-2|NA|TRBV2|many
CASSETNTGELFF
TGTGCCAGCAGTGAAACGAACACCGGGGAGCTGTTTTTT
>TRBJ2-7|NA|TRBV28|many
CASRPGTSSYEQYF
TGTGCCAGCAGACCGGGGACCAGCTCCTACGAGCAGTACTTC
>TRBJ1-5|TRBD1|TRBV20-1|many
CSAIPRDRINQPQHF
TGCAGTGCTATCCCACGGGACAGAATCAATCAGCCCCAGCATTTT
>TRBJ1-2|NA|TRBV7-3|NA
CASSLTSKARSGDFYGYTF
TGTGCCAGCAGCTTAACGAGCAAGGCCAGGTCAGGGGATTTCTATGGCTACACCTTC
>TRBJ2-7|TRBD1|TRBV27|many
CASSLSQGGQQTYEQYF
TGTGCCAGCAGTCTCTCCCAAGGGGGACAGCAGACCTACGAGCAGTACTTC
>TRBJ1-5|NA|TRBV6-2/TRBV6-3|NA
CASSLLEAQPQHF
TGTGCCAGCAGCCTCCTCGAGGCTCAGCCCCAGCATTTT
>TRBJ2-1|NA|TRBV11-2|many
CASSLVQNEQFF
TGTGCCAGCAGCTTAGTCCAGAATGAGCAGTTCTTC
>TRBJ2-7|NA|TRBV3-1|many
CASSFAGREQYF
TGTGCCAGCAGCTTCGCAGGAAGGGAGCAGTACTTC
>TRBJ1-5|NA|TRBV20-1|NA
CSASGGGRSNQPQHF
TGCAGTGCTAGTGGGGGAGGAAGGAGCAATCAGCCCCAGCATTTT
>TRBJ1-2|NA|TRBV19|few
CASSIGGQASNYGYTF
TGTGCCAGTAGTATCGGCGGGCAGGCGAGTAACTATGGCTACACCTTC
>TRBJ2-3|TRBD2|TRBV14|NA
CASSPSAGAGDTQYF
TGTGCCAGCAGCCCCTCAGCGGGGGCGGGGGATACGCAGTATTTT
>TRBJ2-7|TRBD1|TRBV20-1|many
CSAPDRASYEQYF
TGCAGTGCCCCGGACAGGGCCTCCTACGAGCAGTACTTC
>TRBJ1-1|NA|TRBV28|NA
CASMWARGLDEAFF
TGTGCCAGCATGTGGGCCCGGGGGCTGGATGAAGCTTTCTTT
>TRBJ1-5|NA|TRBV27|few
CASSWNRESNQPQHF
TGTGCCAGCAGTTGGAACAGGGAGAGCAATCAGCCCCAGCATTTT
>TRBJ1-1|NA|TRBV4-1|few
CASSPLTGYTEAFF
TGCGCCAGCAGCCCCCTAACAGGGTACACTGAAGCTTTCTTT
>TRBJ2-1|NA|TRBV4-2|many
CASSQRGAGNEQFF
TGTGCCAGCAGCCAACGGGGGGCGGGGAATGAGCAGTTCTTC
>TRBJ2-7|NA|TRBV5-1|few
CASSSPFLGSYEQYF
TGCGCCAGCAGCTCACCCTTTTTAGGGTCCTACGAGCAGTACTTC
>TRBJ1-2|NA|TRBV14|many
CASSQEWADYGYTF
TGTGCCAGCAGCCAAGAGTGGGCAGACTATGGCTACACCTTC
>TRBJ2-3|TRBD1|TRBV7-8|many
CASSPETGGPTDTQYF
TGTGCCAGCAGCCCAGAGACAGGGGGCCCCACAGATACGCAGTATTTT
>TRBJ1-6|NA|TRBV6-6|NA
CASSSPVTGGSPLHF
TGTGCCAGCAGTTCTCCCGTGACAGGAGGCTCACCCCTCCACTTT
>TRBJ2-3|TRBD2|TRBV7-2|few
CASSLGGRASGAMDTQYF
TGTGCCAGCAGCTTAGGAGGTCGGGCTAGCGGGGCAATGGATACGCAGTATTTT
>TRBJ2-1|NA|TRBV6-2/TRBV6-3|few
CASSYVESLLEQFF
TGTGCCAGCAGTTACGTAGAGAGTTTACTTGAGCAGTTCTTC
>TRBJ1-6|NA|TRBV7-9|few
CASNTQGSYNSPLHF
TGTGCCAGCAACACGCAGGGGTCGTATAATTCACCCCTCCACTTT
>TRBJ2-2|TRBD2|TRBV4-1|NA
CASSQEAGWTGELFF
TGCGCCAGCAGCCAAGAAGCGGGATGGACCGGGGAGCTGTTTTTT
>TRBJ2-7|NA|TRBV5-6|few
CASSPAPGLVFYEQYF
TGTGCCAGCAGCCCGGCACCAGGGCTAGTCTTCTACGAGCAGTACTTC
>TRBJ1-5|NA|TRBV7-8|NA
CASSTGGVPNQPQHF
TGTGCCAGCAGCACCGGAGGGGTTCCCAATCAGCCCCAGCATTTT
>TRBJ1-1|TRBD1|TRBV6-1|NA
CASSGAPGTGISNEAFF
TGTGCCAGCAGTGGAGCACCCGGGACAGGGATATCGAATGAAGCTTTCTTT
>TRBJ1-3|NA|TRBV12-3/TRBV12-4|few
CAQSLGASISGNTIYF
TGTGCCCAGAGTTTAGGAGCCAGCATCTCTGGAAACACCATATATTTT
>TRBJ2-2|NA|TRBV24-1|many
CASGTANTGELFF
TGTGCCTCCGGGACGGCGAACACCGGGGAGCTGTTTTTT
>TRBJ2-4|NA|TRBV27|many
CASGAQVDIQYF
TGTGCCAGCGGGGCGCAAGTCGACATTCAGTACTTC
>TRBJ1-1|NA|TRBV2|few
CASSVLWTEAFF
TGTGCCAGCAGTGTTTTGTGGACTGAAGCTTTCTTT
>TRBJ2-3|TRBD2|TRBV20-1|few
CSATGLAGWGTDTQYF
TGCAGTGCTACGGGACTAGCGGGGTGGGGAACAGATACGCAGTATTTT
>TRBJ2-7|NA|TRBV5-5|many
CASSLAIRERSHEQYF
TGTGCCAGCAGCTTGGCAATCCGGGAAAGGAGCCACGAGCAGTACTTC
>TRBJ2-7|TRBD1|TRBV28|few
CASSLSQGARKQYF
TGTGCCAGCAGTTTAAGTCAGGGGGCGAGGAAGCAGTACTTC
>TRBJ1-6|NA|TRBV27|NA
CASSFFVRQALNSPLHF
TGTGCCAGCAGTTTTTTTGTCCGGCAGGCCTTAAATTCACCCCTCCACTTT
>TRBJ2-7|TRBD1|TRBV10-3|few
CAGRDSPLSDEQYF
TGTGCCGGCCGGGACAGCCCCCTTTCCGACGAGCAGTACTTC
>TRBJ1-2|TRBD1|TRBV29-1|many
CSVDRQGRTYGYTF
TGCAGCGTTGACCGACAGGGAAGGACCTATGGCTACACCTTC
>TRBJ2-1|TRBD2|TRBV9|many
CASSVAGGNNEQFF
TGTGCCAGCAGCGTAGCGGGAGGAAACAATGAGCAGTTCTTC
>TRBJ1-5|NA|TRBV28|NA
CASSWEGQQHF
TGTGCCAGCAGTTGGGAAGGCCAGCAGCATTTT
>TRBJ2-7|TRBD1|TRBV10-3|many
CAITEGQGAYEQYF
TGTGCCATCACTGAAGGACAGGGGGCCTACGAGCAGTACTTC
>TRBJ2-7|TRBD1|TRBV20-1|many
CSARSPGQGISREQYF
TGCAGTGCTAGATCACCTGGACAGGGTATCTCGCGCGAGCAGTACTTC
>TRBJ1-1|NA|TRBV20-1|NA
CSATRTGHLLNTEAFF
TGCAGTGCTACTCGGACGGGGCACTTACTGAACACTGAAGCTTTCTTT
>TRBJ2-2|TRBD2|TRBV9|many
CASNGGASTGELFF
TGTGCCAGCAACGGGGGGGCGTCCACCGGGGAGCTGTTTTTT
>TRBJ1-1|NA|TRBV5-1|many
CASSLQWATLNTEAFF
TGCGCCAGCAGCTTGCAGTGGGCAACCTTGAACACTGAAGCTTTCTTT
>TRBJ2-2|TRBD2|TRBV7-2|NA
CASRGGRDTGELFF
TGTGCCAGCCGGGGGGGCCGTGACACCGGGGAGCTGTTTTTT